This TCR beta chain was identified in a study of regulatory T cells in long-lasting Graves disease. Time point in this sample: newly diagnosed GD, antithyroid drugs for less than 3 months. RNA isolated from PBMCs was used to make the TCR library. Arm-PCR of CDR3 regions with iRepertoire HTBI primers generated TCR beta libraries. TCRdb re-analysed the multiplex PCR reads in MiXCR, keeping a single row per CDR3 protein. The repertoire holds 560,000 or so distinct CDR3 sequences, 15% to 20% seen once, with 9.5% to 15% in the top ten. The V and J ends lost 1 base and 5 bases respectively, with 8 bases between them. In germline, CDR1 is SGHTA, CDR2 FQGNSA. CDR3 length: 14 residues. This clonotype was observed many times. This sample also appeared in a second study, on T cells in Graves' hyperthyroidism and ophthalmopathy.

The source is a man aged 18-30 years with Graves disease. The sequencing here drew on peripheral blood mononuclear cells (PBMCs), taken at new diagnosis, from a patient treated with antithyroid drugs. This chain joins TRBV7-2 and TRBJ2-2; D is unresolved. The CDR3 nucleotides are TGTGCCAGCAGCTTAGTCACGGGTACCGGGGAGCTGTTTTTT. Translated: CASSLVTGTGELFF. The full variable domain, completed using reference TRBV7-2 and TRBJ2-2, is GAGVSQSPSNKVTEKGKDVELRCDPISGHTALYWYRQSLGQGLEFLIYFQGNSAPDKSGLPSDRFSAERTGGSVSTLTIQRTQQEDSAVYLCASSLVTGTGELFFGEGSRLTVL.